This TCR beta chain was sequenced in a study of blood T cell repertoires in COVID-19. For the study at large: The study drew acute and convalescent COVID-19 samples from the United States, Italy and Spain. From T cells, B-cell-depleted T cells, or PBMCs came the material, which was cDNA or gDNA.

Germline V lookup: CDR1 SGHTA, CDR2 FQGNSA. V lost 1 base and J lost 4, with 11 bases in between. The CDR3 contains 15 residues. In the source study's methods: Reference gene primer amplification gave nucleated cell count estimates. Using immunoSEQ multiplex PCR, the repertoire was profiled, and TCRdb retains in-frame clones only, with some absent. For V, J and clone size, that table is used; D and trimming come from the DNA. The table has about 140,000 clones, more than 65% seen once; the top ten hold roughly 8%. This chain joins TRBV7-2 and TRBJ1-5; D is possibly TRBD1 (5 bases). This receptor was identified in a human donor in a cohort sampled during active COVID-19. Sequencing used peripheral blood. CDR3 bases: TGTGCCAGCAGCTTAGAGACGGGGGGTAATCAGCCCCAGCATTTT. Translating it yields CASSLETGGNQPQHF. Using reference TRBV7-2 and TRBJ1-5 for the parts outside the CDR3, the full variable domain is GAGVSQSPSNKVTEKGKDVELRCDPISGHTALYWYRQSLGQGLEFLIYFQGNSAPDKSGLPSDRFSAERTGGSVSTLTIQRTQQEDSAVYLCASSLETGGNQPQHFGDGTRLSIL.